Listed below are T cell receptor beta chains from one sample, sequenced in a study of blood T cell repertoires in COVID-19. Assay used: immunoSEQ multiplex PCR; TCRdb lists only in-frame clones, some missing. Here the sample spans around 190,000 clones, about 82% being singletons. Material for sequencing was peripheral blood. These receptors all come from a man between 65 and 80 years old with active or convalescent COVID-19. Each CDR3 is given with its conserved first and last residue. D genes are given only for firm matches. Only some rows state a clone size, as once, few, many or a class for expanded clones.

J: TRBJ1-4
size: few
D: .
V: TRBV2
CDR3: CARSGGEWEKLFF
DNA: TGTGCCAGGAGCGGCGGGGAATGGGAAAAACTGTTTTTT

J: TRBJ2-7
size: .
D: .
V: TRBV12-3/TRBV12-4
CDR3: CASSPDSYEQYF
DNA: TGTGCCAGCAGCCCGGACAGCTACGAGCAGTACTTC

J: TRBJ2-3
size: once
D: TRBD1
V: TRBV9
CDR3: CASSVGTGDPTDTQYF
DNA: TGTGCCAGCAGCGTAGGGACAGGGGACCCCACAGATACGCAGTATTTT

J: TRBJ1-5
size: .
D: TRBD1
V: TRBV3-1/TRBV3-2
CDR3: CASSQGGRGVLGNQPQHF
DNA: TGTGCCAGCAGCCAAGGAGGCAGGGGGGTATTAGGCAATCAGCCCCAGCATTTT

J: TRBJ1-2
size: many
D: TRBD1
V: TRBV7-9
CDR3: CASSRLDRKMGYTF
DNA: TGTGCCAGCAGCCGATTGGACAGGAAGATGGGCTACACCTTC

J: TRBJ1-2
size: few
D: TRBD1
V: TRBV9
CDR3: CASSVDRGHGYTF
DNA: TGTGCCAGCAGCGTAGACAGGGGGCATGGCTACACCTTC

J: TRBJ1-1
size: .
D: .
V: TRBV6-6
CDR3: CASSPVGGDGEAFF
DNA: TGTGCCAGCAGCCCCGTGGGGGGTGATGGTGAAGCTTTCTTT

J: TRBJ2-7
size: once
D: TRBD1
V: TRBV6-5
CDR3: CASSYGQGGYEQYF
DNA: TGTGCCAGCAGCTACGGACAGGGTGGGTACGAGCAGTACTTC

J: TRBJ1-4
size: few
D: .
V: TRBV5-1
CDR3: CASSPREVAEGLFF
DNA: TGCGCCAGCAGCCCGAGAGAGGTCGCCGAGGGACTGTTTTTT

J: TRBJ1-5
size: .
D: .
V: TRBV4-2
CDR3: CASSQWGDQPQHF
DNA: TGTGCCAGCAGCCAATGGGGGGATCAGCCCCAGCATTTT

J: TRBJ2-7
size: .
D: TRBD2
V: TRBV2
CDR3: CASSGSGTPYEQYF
DNA: TGTGCCAGCAGTGGGAGCGGGACTCCCTACGAGCAGTACTTC

J: TRBJ2-2
size: .
D: TRBD2
V: TRBV30
CDR3: CAWSTLAGLTGELFF
DNA: TGTGCCTGGAGCACGCTAGCGGGACTCACCGGGGAGCTGTTTTTT

J: TRBJ2-5
size: .
D: TRBD1
V: TRBV28
CDR3: CASSLSGGSETQYF
DNA: TGTGCCAGCAGTTTATCAGGGGGATCTGAGACCCAGTACTTC

J: TRBJ1-1
size: few
D: .
V: TRBV9
CDR3: CASSTQDLNTEAFF
DNA: TGTGCCAGCAGCACCCAGGATTTGAACACTGAAGCTTTCTTT